This passage covers 3 T cell receptor beta chains from one sample sequenced in a study of spatial heterogeneity in lung cancer. Study results and limitations: Tumor mutation counts were tracked by expanded intratumoral alpha and beta TCR counts.

Time point given: sample taken at primary tumor resection. From the 5' RACE reads, TCRdb called clonotypes with MiXCR, one entry per CDR3 protein. The sample holds about 1,400 distinct CDR3 sequences, over 6.5% seen once. No antigen is known for these receptors. Here the sequenced sample was lung tumor tissue, taken at surgery. The receptors were gathered from a female donor with early-stage non-small cell lung cancer.

In its sample, this clonotype ranks as medium-sized. This rearrangement joins TRBV7-8 to TRBJ1-4; 7 nucleotides align to TRBD1. The germline CDR1 and CDR2 sequences are SGHVS and FQNEAQ. The CDR3 is 14 amino acids. J gave up 8 bases and V 5 bases, and 8 bases lay outside the gene matches. In nucleotides, the CDR3 is TGTGCCAGCAGCGTCGCCGGGACAGTAGAAAAACTGTTTTTT. Translating it yields CASSVAGTVEKLFF.

This clonotype is large (0.1 to 1%). This sequence joins TRBV27 and TRBJ1-6; D is possibly TRBD1 (6 bases). The V and J ends lost 5 bases and 8 bases respectively, with 19 bases between them. The CDR3 consists of 16 residues. Germline loops: CDR1 MNHEY, CDR2 SMNVEV (reference sequence). The CDR3 sequence: CASSTTWGALDSPLHF. DNA of the CDR3: TGTGCCAGCAGTACCACGTGGGGGGCGCTGGATTCACCCCTCCACTTT.

The table lists this clonotype with many counts. The V gene is TRBV29-1, the J gene TRBJ2-2; 10 bases line up with TRBD1. Trimming removed 7 bases from V and 7 bases from J; junction bases left unmatched: 3. CDR3 length: 12 amino acids. Germline V lookup: CDR1 SQVTM, CDR2 ANQGSEA. CDR3 DNA: TGCAGCGGTGACAGGGGGCGCGGGGAGCTGTTTTTT. Its protein product is CSGDRGRGELFF.